The 22 T cell receptor beta chains below all came from one sample that was sequenced in a study of T cell changes during pregnancy in multiple sclerosis (dated 2019 in TCRdb). Library prep was done by the immunoSEQ multiplex PCR assay. Drawn from immuneACCESS, this table holds only the in-frame rearrangements with V and J called that TCRdb kept. Clones are partly lost; checked studies trace under half to an unresolved V gene and leave the rest unexplained. Present in this sample are roughly 100,000 clones, roughly nine tenths of which were seen just once. The ten biggest clones cover about 1.6% of the sample. This specimen consisted of peripheral blood, obtained before pregnancy. The receptors derive from a female donor with multiple sclerosis, enrolled in a pregnancy study.

The table lists this clone with a few counts. The rearrangement uses TRBV6-1 and TRBJ1-2, with D possibly TRBD1 on 6 matching bases. CDR3 length: 14 amino acids. The germline CDR1 and CDR2 sequences are MNHNS and SASEGT. V lost 5 bases and J lost 0, with 10 bases in between. Here the CDR3 DNA reads TGTGCCAGCAGTCTCGGGACACCTAACTATGGCTACACCTTC. It specifies CASSLGTPNYGYTF.

J is TRBJ1-3 and V is TRBV9; D is unclear. V dropped 2 bases and J dropped 0 bases, with 15 bases sitting between them. Per germline, CDR1 SGDLS and CDR2 YYNGEE. The CDR3 loop spans 17 amino acids. The CDR3 nucleotides are TGTGCCAGCAGCGTGGGCGACATCCCGTCCTCTGGAAACACCATATATTTT. Translation: CASSVGDIPSSGNTIYF.

V usage is TRBV5-8 and J usage is TRBJ2-5; 12 bases align to TRBD1. CDR1 and CDR2 (germline): SGHTS, YDEGEE. This CDR3 spans 17 amino acids. V was pared by 4 bases and J by 5 bases, with 12 bases of the junction left unmatched. The CDR3 DNA sequence: TGTGCCAGCAGCCCGGGCCGGGACAGGGGGCTTGCGGAGACCCAGTACTTC. Its translation: CASSPGRDRGLAETQYF. The complete variable domain, with remaining parts taken from reference TRBV5-8 and TRBJ2-5, reads EAGVTQSPTHLIKTRGQQATLRCSPISGHTSVYWYQQALGLGLQFLLWYDEGEERNRGNFPPRFSGRQFPNYSSELNVNALELEDSALYLCASSPGRDRGLAETQYFGPGTRLLVL.

The chain couples TRBV28 to TRBJ2-7, with D possibly TRBD2 on 7 matching bases. V lost 2 bases, J lost 6 bases, and 11 bases lay in between. This CDR3 is built from 13 residues. Germline CDR1 reads MDHEN; CDR2 reads SYDVKM. The CDR3 region has the DNA TGTGCCAGCAGTTTAATGAGGGGGGGCGAGCAGTACTTC. Translation gives CASSLMRGGEQYF. Full variable domain (missing parts from reference TRBV28 and TRBJ2-7): DVKVTQSSRYLVKRTGEKVFLECVQDMDHENMFWYRQDPGLGLRLIYFSYDVKMKEKGDIPEGYSVSREKKERFSLILESASTNQTSMYLCASSLMRGGEQYFGPGTRLTVT.

CDR3 nucleotide sequence: TGTGCCAGCAGCCCCGAGAACAGGGCTGGCACCGGGGAGCTGTTTTTT. It specifies CASSPENRAGTGELFF. The chain combines TRBV7-3 with TRBJ2-2; possible D gene TRBD1, 6 bases. Trimming cost V 5 bases and J 4 bases, with 17 bases left between them. CDR1 and CDR2 from the germline V gene are SGHTA and FQGTGA. This CDR3 has 16 residues.

The chain recombines TRBV7-2 with TRBJ2-2, with 7 bases lining up with TRBD2. Trimming removed 5 bases from V and 7 bases from J; junction bases left unmatched: 4. Germline V lookup: CDR1 SGHTA, CDR2 FQGNSA. There are 13 residues in the CDR3. As DNA, the CDR3 is TGTGCCAGCAGCCCGTGGACTAGCGGGGAGCTGTTTTTT. Translated, it gives CASSPWTSGELFF.

The rearrangement joins TRBV14 to TRBJ2-5; 15 bases line up with TRBD2. The germline V gene has CDR1 SGHDN and CDR2 FVKESK. The CDR3 is 18 amino acids. Trimming cost V 2 bases and J 5 bases; bases outside gene matches: 9. CDR3 bases: TGTGCCAGCAGCCAAAGGACTAGCGGGAGGGTCGGTTGGGAGACCCAGTACTTC. Its protein is CASSQRTSGRVGWETQYF.

Only a few counts were recorded for this clone. This chain links TRBV2 with TRBJ2-1; 13 bases line up with TRBD2. CDR1 is SNHLY and CDR2 is FYNNEI in the germline V gene. The CDR3 loop spans 16 amino acids. V shed 5 bases, J shed 9 bases, and the junction held 10 bases outside the gene matches. CDR3: CASSTPTSGRSSEQFF. CDR3 nucleotides: TGTGCCAGCAGTACACCGACTAGCGGGAGGTCAAGTGAGCAGTTCTTC. The whole variable domain, remainder taken from reference TRBV2 and TRBJ2-1, is EPEVTQTPSHQVTQMGQEVILRCVPISNHLYFYWYRQILGQKVEFLVSFYNNEISEKSEIFDDQFSVERPDGSNFTLKIRSTKLEDSAMYFCASSTPTSGRSSEQFFGPGTRLTVL.

The chain combines TRBV10-3 with TRBJ2-7, with TRBD1 matching 8 bases. The junction had 7 bases not matched to a gene; V was cut back by 4 bases and J by 5 bases. Germline values: CDR1 ENHRY, CDR2 SYGVKD. The CDR3 has 14 residues. CDR3 protein: CAISAPAGGNEQYF. Written as DNA, the CDR3 is TGTGCCATCAGTGCCCCGGCAGGGGGCAACGAGCAGTACTTC.

The rearrangement links TRBV19 to TRBJ1-2; D possibly corresponds to TRBD1 (5 bases). V lost 3 bases and J 0 bases, leaving 11 bases between the germline ends. Germline V gene sequence: CDR1 LNHDA, CDR2 SQIVND (reference sequence). The CDR3 totals 15 residues. DNA for the CDR3: TGTGCCAGTAGTATCACAGGCCTTTCTAACTATGGCTACACCTTC. Protein: CASSITGLSNYGYTF.

The rearrangement joins TRBV7-9 to TRBJ1-2, with 7 bases matching TRBD1. CDR3 length: 14 residues. Germline-derived CDR1 and CDR2 are SEHNR and FQNEAQ (reference sequence). V shed 5 bases, J shed 3 bases, and the junction held 6 bases outside the gene matches. CDR3 sequence: CASSRAGGDYGYTF. The CDR3 bases are TGTGCCAGCAGCCGGGCAGGGGGTGACTATGGCTACACCTTC.

V is TRBV23-1 and J is TRBJ1-1; D ambiguous. TRBV23-1 is identified as an open reading frame with a role that is uncertain. This CDR3 spans 14 amino acids. Trimming shortened V by 6 bases and J by 3 bases, and 14 bases separated the two germline ends. Here the CDR3 reads CASRAMRRDTEAFF. CDR3 coding DNA: TGCGCCAGCAGGGCCATGCGGCGGGACACTGAAGCTTTCTTT.

The V and J genes are TRBV7-2 and TRBJ2-5; a weak D match, TRBD2 (5 bases). CDR3 length: 14 residues. Germline assignment: CDR1 SGHTA and CDR2 FQGNSA. Trimming stripped 5 bases from V and 7 bases from J, with 17 bases between. The CDR3: CASSREPYLGTQYF. CDR3 DNA: TGTGCCAGCAGCCGGGAACCCTACTTGGGGACCCAGTACTTC.

The CDR3 DNA is TGCGCCAGCAGGACAGGTGGAAGTAACACCGGGGAGCTGTTTTTT. Translated, it gives CASRTGGSNTGELFF. The chain links TRBV5-1 to TRBJ2-2; TRBD1 might be the D (6 bases). Germline V gene data show CDR1 as SGHRS and CDR2 as YFSETQ. CDR3 length: 15 amino acids. Trimming took 5 bases from V and 2 from J, leaving 13 bases between them.

This chain links TRBV25-1 with TRBJ1-4; 7 nucleotides align to TRBD1. The CDR3 loop spans 17 amino acids. Germline CDR1 MGHDK, CDR2 SYGVNS. V dropped 3 bases and J dropped 5; count of bases not matched to a gene: 12. The CDR3 sequence is CASSEDRLAGRNEKLFF. The CDR3 coding sequence is TGTGCCAGCAGTGAGGACAGGTTGGCAGGGAGGAATGAAAAACTGTTTTTT.

The gene calls are TRBV29-1 and TRBJ2-7; 9 nucleotides line up with TRBD1. The trim removed 6 bases at V and 3 bases at J, leaving 0 bases unmatched. In germline, CDR1 is SQVTM, CDR2 ANQGSEA. The length of the CDR3 is 11 residues. The CDR3 sequence is CSVTGGYEQYF. For the CDR3, the DNA is TGCAGCGTGACAGGGGGCTACGAGCAGTACTTC.

CDR3 bases: TGTGCCAGCAGCTGGGGGGACAATCAGCCCCAGCATTTT. This translates into CASSWGDNQPQHF. This sequence joins TRBV7-9 and TRBJ1-5, with a weak D call TRBD1 (5 bases). The germline CDR1 and CDR2 sequences are SEHNR and FQNEAQ (reference sequence). V was shortened by 4 bases and J by 3 bases, with 7 bases between the two germline ends. The CDR3 contains 13 residues.

The chain employs TRBV28 and TRBJ1-5; weak D call: TRBD1 (6 bases). The CDR3 contains 16 residues. CDR1 and CDR2 from the germline V gene are MDHEN and SYDVKM. V shed 5 bases and J shed 4 bases, with 18 bases lying between them. The chain's CDR3 is CASSLRSGHMNQPQHF. The CDR3 region has the DNA TGTGCCAGCAGTCTCAGATCGGGACACATGAATCAGCCCCAGCATTTT.

A single count supports this clone. The chain couples TRBV6-5 to TRBJ2-3; D call uncertain. V was pared by 6 bases and J by 2 bases, with 15 bases between. Germline lookup yields CDR1 MNHEY and CDR2 SVGAGI. This CDR3 contains 15 residues. The CDR3: CASSDRVENTDTQYF. CDR3 nucleotides: TGTGCCAGCAGCGACCGGGTAGAGAACACAGATACGCAGTATTTT.

V usage is TRBV21-1 and J usage is TRBJ1-5; whether TRBD1, the table's D call, matches the DNA was not checked. TRBV21-1 is described as a pseudogene. The CDR3 loop spans 19 amino acids. CDR3 nucleotide sequence: TGTGCCAGCAGCACCGAAAGCAAGTCTGGACAGGGAAGCAATCAGCCCCAGCATTTT. Translating it yields CASSTESKSGQGSNQPQHF.

By sample share, this clone is medium-sized. The rearrangement uses TRBV6-4 and TRBJ1-5, with D possibly being TRBD1 (6 bases). Deletions cut 3 bases from V and 4 bases from J, with 7 bases between. The CDR3 totals 13 residues. Germline V gene lookup returns CDR1 MRHNA and CDR2 SNTAGT. The DNA for the CDR3 is TGTGCCAGCAGTGAGGGGGCAAATCAGCCCCAGCATTTT. Translation: CASSEGANQPQHF.

The chain combines TRBV2 with TRBJ2-7; 7 nucleotides align to TRBD2. The trim removed 7 bases at V and 0 bases at J, leaving 9 bases unmatched. The CDR3 is 15 residues long. In germline, CDR1 is SNHLY, CDR2 FYNNEI. CDR3 nucleotide sequence: TGTGCCAGCACCCAGGGAGGGGTCTACTCCTACGAGCAGTACTTC. Its protein product is CASTQGGVYSYEQYF.